This T cell receptor beta chain was captured in a study of T-cell reconstitution after alpha-beta-depleted transplantation in children. This clonotype was observed at least ten times. What it binds is not known. V trimming: 5 bases; J trimming: 2 bases; junction bases outside the gene matches: 11. CDR3 size: 16 residues. Germline values: CDR1 DFQATT, CDR2 SNEGSKA (reference sequence). Whole-study findings and limits: T-cell numbers and diversity, one year after transplant, stemmed largely from T cells that were newly produced. Surviving recipient T cells and intrathymic progenitors accounted for some patients' high TCRbeta diversity at day 60. Expanded clones from the graft, numbering several hundred, reportedly supplied alpha-beta T cells about two months after transplant.

This sample's TCRbeta library carried unique molecular identifier barcodes. Each CDR3 protein gets one entry after TCRdb re-called the PCR reads with MiXCR. The sample holds nearly 250,000 distinct CDR3 sequences, approximately 8% seen once. The V and J genes are TRBV20-1 and TRBJ2-7; 11 bases fit TRBD2. This TCR came from a male patient younger than 18 who had a stem cell transplant for acute lymphoblastic leukemia, so the T cells may come from the graft donor. The sequenced sample was PBMCs, mostly from graft donor cells, obtained 180 days after TCRalphabeta/CD19-depleted stem cell transplant. The CDR3 loop reads CSAGGTSGVGAYEQYF. The CDR3 nucleotides read TGCAGTGCTGGTGGGACTAGCGGCGTAGGCGCCTACGAGCAGTACTTC.